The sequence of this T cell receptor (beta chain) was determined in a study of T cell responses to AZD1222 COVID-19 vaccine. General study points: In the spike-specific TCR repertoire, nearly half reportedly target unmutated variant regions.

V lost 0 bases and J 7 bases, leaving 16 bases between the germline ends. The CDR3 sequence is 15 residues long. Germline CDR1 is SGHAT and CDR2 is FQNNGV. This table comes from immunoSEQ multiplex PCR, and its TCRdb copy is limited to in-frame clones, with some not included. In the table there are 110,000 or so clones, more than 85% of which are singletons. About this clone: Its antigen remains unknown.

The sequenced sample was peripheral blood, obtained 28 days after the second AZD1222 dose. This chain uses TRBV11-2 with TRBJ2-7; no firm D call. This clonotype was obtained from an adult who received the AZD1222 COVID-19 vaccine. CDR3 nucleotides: TGTGCCAGCAGCTTAGATCCCGGTACCGGGTGGGAGCAGTACTTC. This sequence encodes CASSLDPGTGWEQYF.